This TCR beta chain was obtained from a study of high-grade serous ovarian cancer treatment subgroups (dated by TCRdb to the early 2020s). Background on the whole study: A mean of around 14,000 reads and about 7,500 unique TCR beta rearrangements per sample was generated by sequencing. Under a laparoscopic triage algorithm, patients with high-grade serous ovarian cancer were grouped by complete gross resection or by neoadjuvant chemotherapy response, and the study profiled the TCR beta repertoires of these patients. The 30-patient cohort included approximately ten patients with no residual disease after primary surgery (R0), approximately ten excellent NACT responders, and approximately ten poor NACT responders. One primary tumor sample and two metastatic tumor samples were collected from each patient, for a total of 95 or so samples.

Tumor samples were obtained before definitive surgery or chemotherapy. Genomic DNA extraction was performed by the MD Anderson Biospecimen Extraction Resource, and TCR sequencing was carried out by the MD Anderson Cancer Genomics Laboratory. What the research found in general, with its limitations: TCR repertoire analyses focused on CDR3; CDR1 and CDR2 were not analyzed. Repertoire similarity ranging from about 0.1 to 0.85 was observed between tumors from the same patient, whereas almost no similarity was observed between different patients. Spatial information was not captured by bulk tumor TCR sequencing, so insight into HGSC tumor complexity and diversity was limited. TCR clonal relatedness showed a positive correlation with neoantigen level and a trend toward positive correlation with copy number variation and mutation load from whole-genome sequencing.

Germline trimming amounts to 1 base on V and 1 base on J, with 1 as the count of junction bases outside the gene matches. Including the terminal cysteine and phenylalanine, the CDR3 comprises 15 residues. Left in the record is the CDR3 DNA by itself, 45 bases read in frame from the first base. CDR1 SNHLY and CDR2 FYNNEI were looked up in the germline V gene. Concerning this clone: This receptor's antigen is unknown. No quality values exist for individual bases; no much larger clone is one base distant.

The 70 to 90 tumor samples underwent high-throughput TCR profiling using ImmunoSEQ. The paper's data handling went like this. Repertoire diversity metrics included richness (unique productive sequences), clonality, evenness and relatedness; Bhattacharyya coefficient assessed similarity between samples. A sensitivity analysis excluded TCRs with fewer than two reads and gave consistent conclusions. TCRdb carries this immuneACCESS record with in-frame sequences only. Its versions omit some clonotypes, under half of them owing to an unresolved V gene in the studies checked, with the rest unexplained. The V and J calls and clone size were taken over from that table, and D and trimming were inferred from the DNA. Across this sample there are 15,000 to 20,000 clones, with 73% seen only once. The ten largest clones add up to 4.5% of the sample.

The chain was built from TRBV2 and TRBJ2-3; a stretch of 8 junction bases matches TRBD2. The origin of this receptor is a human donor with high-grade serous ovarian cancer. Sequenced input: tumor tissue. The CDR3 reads CASSEGRGGTDTQYF. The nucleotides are TGTGCCAGCAGTGAAGGGCGGGGGGGCACAGATACGCAGTATTTT. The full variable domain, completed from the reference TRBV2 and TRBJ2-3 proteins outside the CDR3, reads EPEVTQTPSHQVTQMGQEVILRCVPISNHLYFYWYRQILGQKVEFLVSFYNNEISEKSEIFDDQFSVERPDGSNFTLKIRSTKLEDSAMYFCASSEGRGGTDTQYFGPGTRLTVL.